The source of this T cell receptor (beta chain) is a study of T-cell reconstitution after alpha-beta-depleted transplantation in children. Study results and caveats: There were reportedly several hundred expanded graft clones from which alpha-beta T cells came about two months after transplant. From newly produced T cells came most of the T-cell counts and diversity one year after transplant.

It was with unique molecular identifiers that the TCRbeta library was prepared. TCRdb redid the calling of the PCR reads with MiXCR, one entry per CDR3 protein. The repertoire holds about 900,000 distinct CDR3 sequences, with roughly 29% as singletons. Comments on this clonotype: Its cognate antigen is unknown.

The TCR was taken from a boy in the first two years of life who had a stem cell transplant for SCID, so the T cells may come from the graft donor. The sample here was PBMCs, mostly from graft donor cells, taken 360 days after TCRalphabeta/CD19-depleted stem cell transplant.

CDR3 amino acids: CSAREGGGLGHTEAFF. CDR3 nucleotide sequence: TGCAGTGCTAGAGAGGGAGGGGGGTTGGGGCACACTGAAGCTTTCTTT. The V and J genes are TRBV20-1 and TRBJ1-1; maybe TRBD1 (6 bases). The germline V gene encodes CDR1 DFQATT and CDR2 SNEGSKA (reference sequence). V was pared by 0 bases and J by 3 bases, with 17 bases between. The CDR3 consists of 16 residues.